The 21 T cell receptor beta chains below were found in one sample sequenced in a study of T cell repertoires in aging, cancer and after chemotherapy. The template was genomic DNA from peripheral blood, not RNA. TRB rearrangements spanning V, D and J were amplified using mixed TRB-A/B primers. MiXCR was run by TCRdb on the multiplex PCR reads, yielding one entry per CDR3 protein. The sample consists of about 910 distinct CDR3 sequences, 55% of them appearing once. The sample comprised blood. Every receptor here comes from a human donor with a blood cancer.

This clonotype came up a few times. In DNA form, the CDR3 reads TGTGCCAGCAATAGACTAGCGGCCGCCTTCAATGAGCAGTTCTTC. Protein: CASNRLAAAFNEQFF. This chain joins TRBV6-1 and TRBJ2-1, with TRBD2 matching over 9 bases. Unmatched junction bases numbered 10, after V lost 7 bases and J lost 6 bases. The germline V gene encodes CDR1 MNHNS and CDR2 SASEGT. The CDR3 contains 15 residues.

The V gene is TRBV27, the J gene TRBJ1-1, with D maybe TRBD1 (6 bases). Germline V lookup: CDR1 MNHEY, CDR2 SMNVEV (reference sequence). The CDR3 is 13 residues long. V lost 3 bases to trimming and J lost 1 base, with 6 bases between them. CDR3: CASSLGANTEAFF. In nucleotides, the CDR3 is TGTGCCAGCAGTTTGGGGGCGAACACTGAAGCTTTCTTT.

The rearrangement uses TRBV20-1 and TRBJ1-6; no reliable D call. CDR1 and CDR2 from the germline V gene are DFQATT and SNEGSKA (reference sequence). The length of the CDR3 is 17 residues. V was trimmed by 3 bases and J by 0 bases, leaving 15 bases between them. Written as DNA, the CDR3 is TGCAGTGCTAGTGGGGATCGCCGTAGCTCCTATAATTCACCCCTCCACTTT. Residues: CSASGDRRSSYNSPLHF.

This clonotype was seen a handful of times. The V gene is TRBV19, the J gene TRBJ2-1, with a possible D match to TRBD2 (7 bases). The germline CDR1 and CDR2 sequences are LNHDA and SQIVND (reference sequence). The V and J ends lost 3 bases and 7 bases respectively, with 16 bases between them. The CDR3 extends over 15 amino acids. CDR3 loop: CASSIWAGAGNEQFF. The CDR3 nucleotides are TGTGCCAGTAGTATTTGGGCGGGGGCGGGTAATGAGCAGTTCTTC.

V usage is TRBV19 and J usage is TRBJ2-1; 10 positions agree with TRBD2. Germline values: CDR1 LNHDA, CDR2 SQIVND (reference sequence). The trim removed 8 bases at V and 5 bases at J, leaving 6 bases unmatched. The CDR3 contains 14 residues. This chain's CDR3 is CASRAGGENNEQFF. DNA for the CDR3: TGTGCCAGTCGAGCGGGAGGGGAAAACAATGAGCAGTTCTTC.

Judged by abundance, this clonotype is large (0.1 to 1%). This sequence joins TRBV6-5 and TRBJ2-6; D remains ambiguous. Germline V lookup: CDR1 MNHEY, CDR2 SVGAGI. This CDR3 spans 16 amino acids. The V end was cut by 0 bases, the J end by 0 bases, with 6 bases between. CDR3 in DNA: TGTGCCAGCAGTTACTCACCGCCCTCTGGGGCCAACGTCCTGACTTTC. Amino acids: CASSYSPPSGANVLTF.

The gene calls are TRBV19 and TRBJ1-1, with D uncertain. Trimming shortened V by 10 bases and J by 1 base, and 13 bases separated the two germline ends. The germline V gene encodes CDR1 LNHDA and CDR2 SQIVND (reference sequence). This CDR3 comprises 13 residues. This CDR3 reads CATTLAGNTEAFF. DNA of the CDR3: TGTGCCACCACACTCGCAGGGAACACTGAAGCTTTCTTT. The whole variable domain, filled in from reference TRBV19 and TRBJ1-1, reads DGGITQSPKYLFRKEGQNVTLSCEQNLNHDAMYWYRQDPGQGLRLIYYSQIVNDFQKGDIAEGYSVSREKKESFPLTVTSAQKNPTAFYLCATTLAGNTEAFFGQGTRLTVV.

The V and J genes are TRBV6-5 and TRBJ1-6, with D possibly matching TRBD1 (5 bases). V lost 6 bases and J lost 12, with 12 bases in between. The CDR3 runs 12 residues. The germline gives CDR1 MNHEY, CDR2 SVGAGI. For the CDR3, the DNA is TGTGCCAGCAGGCCCACAGGACGACCCCTCCACTTT. Translation: CASRPTGRPLHF.

This clonotype rates as medium-sized. The rearrangement joins TRBV6-5 to TRBJ2-7; no clear D. This CDR3 spans 11 amino acids. Between the trimmed V and J ends, which lost 4 bases and 3 bases, there was a span of 4 bases. CDR1 is MNHEY and CDR2 is SVGAGI in the germline V gene. CDR3 coding DNA: TGTGCCAGCAGTTTTGGCTACGAGCAGTACTTC. Translating it yields CASSFGYEQYF.

This chain uses TRBV4-2 with TRBJ1-1; D is perhaps TRBD1 (6 bases). The germline CDR1 and CDR2 sequences are LGHNA and YNFKEQ. Trimming shortened V by 0 bases and J by 4 bases, and 21 bases separated the two germline ends. This CDR3 region has 18 residues. Here the CDR3 reads CASSQERGVEGVGTEAFF. The CDR3 DNA is TGTGCCAGCAGCCAAGAACGTGGAGTTGAGGGGGTGGGCACTGAAGCTTTCTTT.

V and J are TRBV29-1 and TRBJ2-2; 8 bases line up with TRBD2. Germline V lookup: CDR1 SQVTM, CDR2 ANQGSEA. The V segment lost 3 bases and the J segment 5 bases; nucleotides outside the gene matches: 2. The CDR3 runs to 13 residues. The CDR3 loop reads CSVEAGGTGELFF. The CDR3 DNA reads TGCAGCGTTGAGGCGGGGGGAACCGGGGAGCTGTTTTTT.

In its sample, this clonotype ranks as large (0.1 to 1%). The chain joins TRBV29-1 to TRBJ1-2; TRBD1 might be the D (6 bases). V gave up 3 bases and J gave up 4 bases, with 15 bases separating them. This CDR3 region has 14 residues. Germline lookup yields CDR1 SQVTM and CDR2 ANQGSEA. The CDR3 sequence: CSVDGTMEGYGYTF. The CDR3 DNA sequence: TGCAGCGTTGATGGGACAATGGAGGGCTATGGCTACACCTTC.

The table lists this clonotype with a few counts. V usage is TRBV5-4 and J usage is TRBJ2-5; 11 bases fit TRBD2. Looked up from germline, CDR1 is SGHNT and CDR2 is YYREEE (reference sequence). The CDR3 loop spans 15 amino acids. With V trimmed by 2 bases and J by 4 bases, 4 bases remained unmatched. The CDR3, as DNA: TGTGCCAGCAGCTTAGAAACTAGCGGGGGAGAGACCCAGTACTTC. Its protein product is CASSLETSGGETQYF.

This clonotype has more than one count but fewer than ten. This chain connects TRBV19 to TRBJ2-5; the D gene is possibly TRBD2 (6 bases). The V end was cut by 6 bases, the J end by 0 bases, with 8 bases between. Germline CDR1 reads LNHDA; CDR2 reads SQIVND (reference sequence). This CDR3 comprises 13 residues. The CDR3, as DNA: TGTGCCAGTAGGGGACTTGACCAAGAGACCCAGTACTTC. Translation gives CASRGLDQETQYF.

In this sample, this clonotype turned up a few times. V is TRBV27 and J is TRBJ2-1; D remains ambiguous. From germline, CDR1 is MNHEY and CDR2 SMNVEV (reference sequence). The length of the CDR3 is 15 residues. The V end was cut by 3 bases, the J end by 0 bases, with 9 bases between. The CDR3 protein is CASSFWLSSYNEQFF. The CDR3 DNA reads as TGTGCCAGCAGTTTTTGGTTAAGCTCCTACAATGAGCAGTTCTTC.

The chain combines TRBV29-1 with TRBJ2-7, with a weak D call TRBD1 (6 bases). Germline assignment: CDR1 SQVTM and CDR2 ANQGSEA. The CDR3 is made up of 15 amino acids. V lost 6 bases and J 0 bases, leaving 18 bases between the germline ends. The DNA for the CDR3 is TGCAGCGTCGATGCCCGACAGGCGGGCTCCTACGAGCAGTACTTC. It translates to CSVDARQAGSYEQYF.

In regard to this clonotype: The germline gene is not matched at one end of the junction; a read error may be the cause. The chain combines TRBV11-2 with TRBJ1-1; D uncertain. The CDR3 has 15 residues. Germline V lookup: CDR1 SGHAT, CDR2 FQNNGV. The CDR3 nucleotides read TGCGCCAGCAGCCCAGACGGTTTTACCGACACTGAAGCTTTCTTT. Translating gives CASSPDGFTDTEAFF.

This clonotype was seen a handful of times. The J gene is TRBJ1-4, the V gene TRBV6-5, with a possible D match to TRBD1 (6 bases). CDR1 and CDR2 from the germline V gene are MNHEY and SVGAGI. Trimming removed 6 bases at V and 0 bases at J, with 17 bases between. The CDR3 is 17 residues long. The CDR3 loop reads CASRRSTGLTTNEKLFF. The CDR3 region has the DNA TGTGCCAGCAGACGAAGTACAGGGCTAACAACTAATGAAAAACTGTTTTTT.

Remarks on this clonotype: A read error may explain this, as a much larger clone is one base away. The chain recombines TRBV29-1 with TRBJ2-7; 13 bases map to TRBD2. CDR3 length: 13 amino acids. The V gene's germline CDR1 is SQVTM and CDR2 ANQGSEA. The CDR3 spells CIVGRTSGGEQYF. In DNA form, the CDR3 reads TGCATCGTTGGCCGGACTAGCGGGGGCGAGCAGTACTTC.

The chain has TRBV19 and TRBJ1-2; the match to TRBD1 covers 7 bases. The V segment lost 3 bases and the J segment 4 bases; nucleotides outside the gene matches: 5. Germline assignment: CDR1 LNHDA and CDR2 SQIVND (reference sequence). The CDR3 has 14 amino acids. DNA for the CDR3: TGTGCCAGTAGTATTAGTCACAGGGGCTATGGCTACACCTTC. Translating gives CASSISHRGYGYTF.

By sample fraction, this clonotype is medium-sized. This sequence joins TRBV19 and TRBJ1-1; no firm D call. The V gene's germline CDR1 is LNHDA and CDR2 SQIVND (reference sequence). Between the trimmed V and J ends, which lost 6 bases and 2 bases, there was a span of 13 bases. CDR3 size: 14 residues. CDR3 coding DNA: TGTGCCAGTAGCGCCGCGGGATTAAACACTGAAGCTTTCTTT. Protein product: CASSAAGLNTEAFF. Full variable domain (rest looked up from reference TRBV19 and TRBJ1-1): DGGITQSPKYLFRKEGQNVTLSCEQNLNHDAMYWYRQDPGQGLRLIYYSQIVNDFQKGDIAEGYSVSREKKESFPLTVTSAQKNPTAFYLCASSAAGLNTEAFFGQGTRLTVV.